The 22 T cell receptor beta chains below come from one sample, sequenced in a study of cytomegalovirus exposure and HLA in healthy donors. The PCR made use of 60 Vbeta and 13 Jbeta primers. Profiled with immunoSEQ multiplex PCR; TCRdb holds only in-frame clones, not every one. The sample carries about 160,000 clones, about 82% recorded once. Sequences were obtained from PBMCs. The origin of the receptors is a woman under 30 in good health and CMV-seronegative.

This chain links TRBV7-9 with TRBJ2-1, with a possible D match to TRBD2 (7 bases). Trimming shortened V by 11 bases and J by 6 bases, and 11 bases separated the two germline ends. The CDR3 totals 11 residues. Germline V lookup: CDR1 SEHNR, CDR2 FQNEAQ (reference sequence). The DNA of the CDR3 is TGTGCCCAAGGGGGGGGCAATGAGCAGTTCTTC. The encoded protein is CAQGGGNEQFF.

The rearrangement uses TRBV2 and TRBJ1-2, with TRBD1 matching over 7 bases. With 2 bases clipped from V and 6 bases from J, the junction kept 6 bases outside the gene matches. Germline V lookup: CDR1 SNHLY, CDR2 FYNNEI. This CDR3 is 14 amino acids long. The chain's CDR3 is CASSESRGGDGYTF. In DNA, the CDR3 is TGTGCCAGCAGTGAATCTCGAGGGGGCGATGGCTACACCTTC. The whole variable domain, remainder taken from reference TRBV2 and TRBJ1-2, is EPEVTQTPSHQVTQMGQEVILRCVPISNHLYFYWYRQILGQKVEFLVSFYNNEISEKSEIFDDQFSVERPDGSNFTLKIRSTKLEDSAMYFCASSESRGGDGYTFGSGTRLTVV.

The table lists this clone with a few counts. The V gene is TRBV6-1, the J gene TRBJ1-1; D gene uncertain. CDR3 size: 12 residues. Trimming stripped 5 bases from V and 6 bases from J, with 10 bases between. Per germline, CDR1 MNHNS and CDR2 SASEGT. The CDR3 is CASSWPGAEAFF. CDR3 bases: TGTGCCAGCAGTTGGCCAGGTGCTGAAGCTTTCTTT.

The V gene is TRBV29-1, the J gene TRBJ1-3; no firm D call. The ends were cut back, 4 bases at V and 0 bases at J, with 10 bases in the middle. This CDR3 spans 14 amino acids. Germline assignment: CDR1 SQVTM and CDR2 ANQGSEA. CDR3 in DNA: TGCAGCGTTGTGAGTCCTAGCTCTGGAAACACCATATATTTT. Encoded protein: CSVVSPSSGNTIYF.

The chain links TRBV25-1 to TRBJ1-2, with 7 bases matching TRBD1. Germline-derived CDR1 and CDR2 are MGHDK and SYGVNS. The junction had 9 bases not matched to a gene; V was cut back by 7 bases and J by 7 bases. This CDR3 contains 13 residues. The CDR3 loop reads CASKSQGLGGYTF. CDR3 coding DNA: TGTGCCAGCAAGTCACAGGGGCTTGGTGGCTACACCTTC.

This clone was recorded a few times. At the DNA level, this CDR3 is encoded by other sequences in the same sample as well. The rearrangement joins TRBV11-3 to TRBJ2-7; D remains ambiguous. This CDR3 is 12 amino acids long. Trimming cost V 2 bases and J 3 bases, with 5 bases left between them. The germline V gene encodes CDR1 SGHNT and CDR2 YENEEA. CDR3 DNA: TGTGCCAGCAGCTTATCGGGCTACGAGCAGTACTTC. Protein product: CASSLSGYEQYF.

This chain connects TRBV29-1 to TRBJ2-7; 7 positions match TRBD2. This CDR3 comprises 14 residues. Germline-derived CDR1 and CDR2 are SQVTM and ANQGSEA. The V and J ends lost 3 bases and 0 bases, in that order; junction bases with no gene match: 5. The CDR3 DNA sequence: TGCAGCGTTGACGTGGCGGGAGCCTCCTACGAGCAGTACTTC. This codes for CSVDVAGASYEQYF.

The chain uses TRBV7-9 and TRBJ2-1, with TRBD2 identical over 10 bases. The length of the CDR3 is 17 residues. The germline V gene encodes CDR1 SEHNR and CDR2 FQNEAQ (reference sequence). Trimming cost V 1 base and J 6 bases; bases outside gene matches: 9. The CDR3: CASSLDTVAGGSNEQFF. CDR3 nucleotides: TGTGCCAGCAGCTTAGACACCGTAGCGGGAGGTTCCAATGAGCAGTTCTTC.

This clone has a single count. The chain uses TRBV28 and TRBJ2-7, with 8 bases identical to TRBD2. This CDR3 contains 16 residues. The V and J ends lost 5 bases and 2 bases, in that order; junction bases with no gene match: 11. CDR1 is MDHEN, CDR2 SYDVKM, per germline. The CDR3 here is CASSTGSGRSAYEQYF. In DNA form, the CDR3 reads TGTGCCAGCAGTACTGGGAGCGGGAGATCGGCCTACGAGCAGTACTTC.

The chain has TRBV9 and TRBJ2-7, with D tentatively TRBD1 (6 bases). Between the trimmed V and J ends, which lost 0 bases and 2 bases, there was a span of 18 bases. There are 17 residues in the CDR3. The germline CDR1 and CDR2 sequences are SGDLS and YYNGEE. DNA for the CDR3: TGTGCCAGCAGCGTAGCTTCGGAGCCGGGACACCCCTACGAGCAGTACTTC. It yields the protein CASSVASEPGHPYEQYF.

The chain uses TRBV7-9 and TRBJ2-3, with D possibly being TRBD2 (5 bases). V dropped 5 bases and J dropped 4 bases, with 13 bases sitting between them. This CDR3 is built from 14 residues. Germline V CDR1 and CDR2: SEHNR, FQNEAQ (reference sequence). CDR3 bases: TGTGCCAGCAGCCCACGTGTCGGGGCAGATACGCAGTATTTT. As protein: CASSPRVGADTQYF.

CDR3 sequence reads: CASSQVSKGLRLSGNTIYF. In nucleotides, the CDR3 is TGTGCCAGCAGCCAAGTGTCTAAAGGCTTACGACTTTCTGGAAACACCATATATTTT. The chain joins TRBV14 to TRBJ1-3; the D is unclear. The ends were cut back, 1 base at V and 1 base at J, with 20 bases in the middle. The CDR3 extends over 19 amino acids. CDR1 and CDR2 (germline): SGHDN, FVKESK.

The rearrangement uses TRBV10-2 and TRBJ2-3; 7 positions agree with TRBD2. V shed 4 bases and J 2 bases; nucleotides not matched to a gene: 3. The CDR3 sequence is 14 residues long. Germline V CDR1 and CDR2: WSHSY, SAAADI. CDR3 coding DNA: TGCGCCAGCAGTGGGGGGAGGGTCACAGATACGCAGTATTTT. Encoded protein: CASSGGRVTDTQYF.

This sequence joins TRBV6-1 and TRBJ1-2; possibly TRBD1 for D (6 bases). V lost 2 bases to trimming and J lost 3 bases, with 10 bases between them. The CDR3 covers 14 residues. CDR1 MNHNS and CDR2 SASEGT come from the germline V gene. CDR3 in DNA: TGTGCCAGCAGTGAAACAGGGCGAGACTATGGCTACACCTTC. Translation: CASSETGRDYGYTF.

The chain uses TRBV18 and TRBJ2-7; 11 bases are shared with TRBD2. The junction had 6 bases not matched to a gene; V was cut back by 1 base and J by 7 bases. Germline loops: CDR1 KGHSH, CDR2 LQKENI. The length of the CDR3 is 15 residues. In DNA, the CDR3 is TGTGCCAGCTCACCACTAGCGGGAGGGCCGGAAGAGCAGTACTTC. Its translation is CASSPLAGGPEEQYF.

The CDR3 loop is CASSLARESGEQFF. The CDR3 nucleotides read TGTGCCAGCAGCTTGGCACGGGAGAGCGGTGAGCAGTTCTTC. This chain joins TRBV5-8 and TRBJ2-1, with D tentatively TRBD2 (6 bases). The CDR3 is 14 residues long. Germline V gene data show CDR1 as SGHTS and CDR2 as YDEGEE. Trimming left V 0 bases short and J 9 bases short, with 13 bases between.

The gene calls are TRBV11-2 and TRBJ2-3; D unclear. Trimming took 1 base from V and 6 from J, leaving 5 bases between them. This CDR3 spans 12 amino acids. The germline V gene encodes CDR1 SGHAT and CDR2 FQNNGV. CDR3 nucleotide sequence: TGTGCCAGCAGCTTAGCCGGGGATACGCAGTATTTT. Translated, it gives CASSLAGDTQYF.

This rearrangement joins TRBV28 to TRBJ2-3; TRBD2 matches 10 bases. With 11 bases clipped from V and 10 bases from J, the junction kept 12 bases outside the gene matches. The CDR3 covers 13 residues. Looked up from germline, CDR1 is MDHEN and CDR2 is SYDVKM. CDR3 sequence reads: CAPKPPAGGSQYF. The CDR3 DNA follows: TGTGCCCCAAAACCGCCAGCGGGAGGGTCGCAGTATTTT.

The chain has TRBV18 and TRBJ2-5; 10 nucleotides agree with TRBD2. CDR1 and CDR2 from the germline V gene are KGHSH and LQKENI. Unmatched junction bases numbered 6, after V lost 6 bases and J lost 5 bases. This CDR3 contains 14 residues. The CDR3 nucleotides read TGTGCCAGCTCCCCTAGCGGGAGACAGGAGACCCAGTACTTC. As protein: CASSPSGRQETQYF.

This chain joins TRBV6-5 and TRBJ1-4; TRBD1 matches at 8 bases. The J segment lost 6 bases and the V segment lost 5 bases, leaving 8 bases of the junction unmatched. Germline V gene lookup returns CDR1 MNHEY and CDR2 SVGAGI. This CDR3 contains 15 residues. This CDR3 reads CASSGQGAEDEKLFF. Here the CDR3 DNA reads TGTGCCAGCAGTGGGCAGGGGGCGGAGGATGAAAAACTGTTTTTT.

The V and J genes are TRBV5-1 and TRBJ2-4; the D gene is possibly TRBD1 (5 bases). The CDR3 consists of 16 residues. In germline, CDR1 is SGHRS, CDR2 YFSETQ. V dropped 4 bases and J dropped 5 bases, with 19 bases sitting between them. CDR3 region: CASSNLLGQGENIQYF. CDR3 nucleotides: TGCGCCAGCAGCAACCTCCTGGGGCAGGGTGAAAACATTCAGTACTTC.

This sequence joins TRBV4-1 and TRBJ1-2; D may be TRBD1 (6 bases). The CDR3 spans 16 residues. Germline CDR1 is MGHRA and CDR2 is YSYEKL. Trimming removed 1 base at V and 9 bases at J, with 21 bases between. In DNA, the CDR3 is TGCGCCAGCAGCCAAGTCCCAGGGGAGATTATGTTTAGCTACACCTTC. It is translated as CASSQVPGEIMFSYTF.